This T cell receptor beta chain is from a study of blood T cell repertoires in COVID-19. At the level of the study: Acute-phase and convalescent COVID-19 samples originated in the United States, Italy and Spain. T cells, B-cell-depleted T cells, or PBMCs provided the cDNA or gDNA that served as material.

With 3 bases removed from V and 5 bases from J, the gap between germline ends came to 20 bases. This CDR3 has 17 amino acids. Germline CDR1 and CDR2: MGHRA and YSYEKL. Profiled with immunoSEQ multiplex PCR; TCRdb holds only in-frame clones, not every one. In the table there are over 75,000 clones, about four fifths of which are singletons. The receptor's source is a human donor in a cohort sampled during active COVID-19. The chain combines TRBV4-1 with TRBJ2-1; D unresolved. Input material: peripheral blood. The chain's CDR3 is CASSQVRGATTNNEQFF. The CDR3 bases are TGCGCCAGCAGCCAGGTAAGAGGAGCTACCACCAACAATGAGCAGTTCTTC.